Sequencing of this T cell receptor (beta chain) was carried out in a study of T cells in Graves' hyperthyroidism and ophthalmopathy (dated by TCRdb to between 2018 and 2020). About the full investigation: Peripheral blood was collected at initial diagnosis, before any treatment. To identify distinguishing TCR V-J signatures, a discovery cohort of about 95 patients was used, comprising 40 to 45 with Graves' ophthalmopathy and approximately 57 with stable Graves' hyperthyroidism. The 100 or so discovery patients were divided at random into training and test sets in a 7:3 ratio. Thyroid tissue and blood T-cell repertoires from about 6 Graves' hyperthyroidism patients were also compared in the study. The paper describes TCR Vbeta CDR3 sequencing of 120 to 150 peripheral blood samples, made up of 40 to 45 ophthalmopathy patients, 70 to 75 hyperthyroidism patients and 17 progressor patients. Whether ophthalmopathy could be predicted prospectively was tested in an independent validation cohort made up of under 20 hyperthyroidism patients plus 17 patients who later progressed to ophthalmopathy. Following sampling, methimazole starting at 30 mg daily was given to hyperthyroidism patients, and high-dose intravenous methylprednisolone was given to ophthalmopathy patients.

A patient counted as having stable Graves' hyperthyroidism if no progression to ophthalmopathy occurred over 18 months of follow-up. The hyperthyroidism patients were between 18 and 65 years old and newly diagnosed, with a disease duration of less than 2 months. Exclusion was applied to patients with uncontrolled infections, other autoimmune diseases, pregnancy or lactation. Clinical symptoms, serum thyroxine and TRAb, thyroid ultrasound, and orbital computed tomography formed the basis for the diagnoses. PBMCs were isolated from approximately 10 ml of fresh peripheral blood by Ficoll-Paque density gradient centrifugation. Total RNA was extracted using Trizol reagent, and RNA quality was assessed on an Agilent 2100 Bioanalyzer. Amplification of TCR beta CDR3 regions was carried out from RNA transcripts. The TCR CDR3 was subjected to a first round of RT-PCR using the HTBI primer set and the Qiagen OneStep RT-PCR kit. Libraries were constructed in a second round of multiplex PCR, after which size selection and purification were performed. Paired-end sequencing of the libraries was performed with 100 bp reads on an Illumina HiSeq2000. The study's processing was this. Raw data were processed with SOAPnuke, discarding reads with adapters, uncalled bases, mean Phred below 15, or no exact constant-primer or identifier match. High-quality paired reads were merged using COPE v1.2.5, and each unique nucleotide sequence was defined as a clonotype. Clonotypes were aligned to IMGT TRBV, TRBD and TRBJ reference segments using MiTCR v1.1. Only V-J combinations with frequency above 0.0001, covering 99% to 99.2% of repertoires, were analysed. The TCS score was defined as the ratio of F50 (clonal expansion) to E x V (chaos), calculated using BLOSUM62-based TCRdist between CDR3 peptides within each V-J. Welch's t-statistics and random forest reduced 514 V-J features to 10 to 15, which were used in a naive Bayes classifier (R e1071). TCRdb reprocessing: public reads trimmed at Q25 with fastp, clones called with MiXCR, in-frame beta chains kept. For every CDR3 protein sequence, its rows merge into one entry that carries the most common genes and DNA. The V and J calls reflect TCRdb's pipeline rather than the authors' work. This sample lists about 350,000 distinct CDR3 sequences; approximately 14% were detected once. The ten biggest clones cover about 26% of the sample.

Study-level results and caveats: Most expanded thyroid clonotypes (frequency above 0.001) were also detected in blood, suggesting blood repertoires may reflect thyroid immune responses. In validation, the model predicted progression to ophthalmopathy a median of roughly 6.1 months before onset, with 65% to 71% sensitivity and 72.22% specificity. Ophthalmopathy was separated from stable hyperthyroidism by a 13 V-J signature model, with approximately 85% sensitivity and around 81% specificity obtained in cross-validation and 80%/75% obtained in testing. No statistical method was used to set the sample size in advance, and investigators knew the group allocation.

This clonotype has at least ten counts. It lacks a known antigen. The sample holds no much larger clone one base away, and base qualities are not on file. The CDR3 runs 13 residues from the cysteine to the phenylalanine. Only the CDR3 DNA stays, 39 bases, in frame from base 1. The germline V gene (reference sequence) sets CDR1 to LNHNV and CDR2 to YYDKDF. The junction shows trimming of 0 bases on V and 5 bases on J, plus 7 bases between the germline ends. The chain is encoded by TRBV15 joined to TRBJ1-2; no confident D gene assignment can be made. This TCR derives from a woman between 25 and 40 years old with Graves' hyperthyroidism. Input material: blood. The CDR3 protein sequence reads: CATSRDLQYGYTF. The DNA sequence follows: TGTGCCACCAGCAGAGACTTGCAGTATGGCTACACCTTC.